This T cell receptor beta chain emerged from a study of blood T cells in healthy people across ages. V dropped 2 bases and J dropped 3 bases, with 19 bases sitting between them. This CDR3 spans 17 amino acids. The germline CDR1 and CDR2 sequences are SGHTA and FQGNSA. This clonotype occurred a few times. Its antigen is unknown. A second PCR, run for roughly 7 to 12 cycles, used a sample-barcoded 5' primer plus a J-beta primer mix. A single record per CDR3 protein comes from TCRdb applying MiXCR to the 5' RACE reads. The data hold 730,000 or so distinct CDR3 sequences, with around two fifths observed a single time. Study-wide points: Per million T cells, the diversity of TCR beta decreased roughly linearly as age advanced.

The clonotype originates from a man aged 80 or over in good health. The chain employs TRBV7-2 and TRBJ2-5; D may be TRBD1 or TRBD2 (6 bases each). The sample consisted of blood. CDR3 loop: CASSLFRGRSSKETQYF. CDR3 nucleotide sequence: TGTGCCAGCAGCTTATTTCGGGGGCGGTCTTCAAAAGAGACCCAGTACTTC.